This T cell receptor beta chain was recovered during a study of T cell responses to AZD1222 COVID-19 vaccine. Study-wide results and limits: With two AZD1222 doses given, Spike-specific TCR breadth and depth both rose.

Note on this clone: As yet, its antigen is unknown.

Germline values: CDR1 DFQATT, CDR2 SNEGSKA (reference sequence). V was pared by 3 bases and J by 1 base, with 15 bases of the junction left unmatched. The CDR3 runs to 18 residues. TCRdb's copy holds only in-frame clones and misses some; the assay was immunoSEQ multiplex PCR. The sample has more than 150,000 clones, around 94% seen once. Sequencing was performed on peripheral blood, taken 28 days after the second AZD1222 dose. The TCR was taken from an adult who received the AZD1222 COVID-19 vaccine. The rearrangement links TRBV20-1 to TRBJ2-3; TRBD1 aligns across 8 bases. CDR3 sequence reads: CSASKDRGEFWGTDTQYF. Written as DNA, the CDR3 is TGCAGTGCTAGTAAAGACAGGGGAGAGTTTTGGGGCACAGATACGCAGTATTTT.